This is a list of T cell receptor beta chains from one sample in a study of response to subunit inactivated influenza vaccine. TCRdb fed the RT-PCR reads into MiXCR, producing one record per CDR3 protein. The data contain about 800,000 distinct CDR3 sequences, 21% of them singletons. The specimen comprised PBMCs from blood, sampled 5 days after vaccination. All receptors come from a man aged 45 to 65 who received an inactivated influenza vaccine. CDR3s leave out the opening cysteine and the closing phenylalanine or tryptophan.

v_gene,j_gene,CDR3aa
TRBV19,TRBJ2-1,ASSNQVVLYNEQF
TRBV20-1,TRBJ2-5,SAREPVEETQY
TRBV4-3,TRBJ2-1,ASSQELGAAYNEQF
TRBV9,TRBJ1-1,ASSVTGQGATEAF
TRBV7-6,TRBJ2-1,ASSLAGLASYNEQF
TRBV5-5,TRBJ2-2,ASSFGGRGTGELF
TRBV3-1,TRBJ2-1,ASSHERGSQF
TRBV5-8,TRBJ2-7,ASSGRTGAFEQY
TRBV12-3/TRBV12-4,TRBJ1-3,ASTQNLSGNTIY
TRBV6-2/TRBV6-3,TRBJ2-1,ASNWAGPLEQF
TRBV7-2,TRBJ2-7,ASSLGQPPYEQY
TRBV29-1,TRBJ2-3,SVESNHLGTDTQY
TRBV12-3/TRBV12-4,TRBJ2-2,ASSFIAGGPGELF
TRBV4-3,TRBJ2-7,ASSQDLADRFDEQY
TRBV12-3/TRBV12-4,TRBJ2-1,ASSPRGVNSYNEQF
TRBV7-2,TRBJ2-1,ASSLDGGNEQF
TRBV7-6,TRBJ1-4,ASSLPGGQGLLF
TRBV12-3/TRBV12-4,TRBJ1-2,ASSLRGRTARYGYT
TRBV5-1,TRBJ1-1,ASSLGTGFMNTEAF
TRBV10-3,TRBJ1-2,AISGSGEGLDGYT
TRBV7-2,TRBJ2-3,ASSLGPGGSTDTQY
TRBV11-2,TRBJ2-1,ASSSLAGGLNEQF
TRBV20-1,TRBJ2-1,SAPPLAGASNEQF
TRBV18,TRBJ1-2,ASSPGQGWPQGGYT
TRBV12-3/TRBV12-4,TRBJ1-4,ASSAPTNEKLF
TRBV10-3,TRBJ2-2,AISDSRTTTGELF
TRBV29-1,TRBJ1-1,SVVPGYLTEAF
TRBV11-2,TRBJ2-5,ASAANTAGETQY
TRBV11-2,TRBJ2-7,TSSLSQHHRSSYEQY
TRBV15,TRBJ1-6,ATSRGVSENSPLH
TRBV4-3,TRBJ2-7,ASSQDFNSRGYEQY
TRBV10-3,TRBJ1-2,AISESRDRASGYT
TRBV7-2,TRBJ2-2,ASSLVLGGPNTGELF
TRBV18,TRBJ1-1,ASSRQGSLGTEAF
TRBV6-5,TRBJ2-7,ASVGGSYEQY
TRBV4-2,TRBJ1-6,ASSQDSRVNSPLH
TRBV29-1,TRBJ2-1,SERGTGGYNEQF
TRBV18,TRBJ2-7,ASSIDSVSYEQY
TRBV10-3,TRBJ2-1,AISELSRGKEGEQF
TRBV5-1,TRBJ2-5,ASSPTLDIQVTQY
TRBV5-4,TRBJ2-1,ASSSLGLPDNEQF
TRBV28,TRBJ1-5,ASKQAALNQPQH
TRBV7-3,TRBJ2-1,ASSLSFLAGGRNSSYNEQF
TRBV5-1,TRBJ2-7,ASSLNRALPYEQY
TRBV27,TRBJ2-1,ASRLDSSSYNEQF
TRBV6-1,TRBJ2-1,ASTPRGQRHGHYNEQF
TRBV4-3,TRBJ2-3,ASSQDREGPDTQY
TRBV5-6,TRBJ2-3,ASSRTMTDTQY
TRBV11-1,TRBJ2-5,ASSLVPGQGETQY
TRBV7-3,TRBJ2-1,ASSPMGTPTDEQF
TRBV6-5,TRBJ2-1,ASSYPGLALSNEQF
TRBV10-3,TRBJ2-2,AIKGTNTGELF
TRBV6-2/TRBV6-3,TRBJ2-1,ASSLPSGRLNEQF
TRBV10-2,TRBJ2-3,ASSEFSGVISTDTQY
TRBV20-1,TRBJ2-4,SASRTGAKNIQY
TRBV18,TRBJ1-5,ASSPGRNQPQH
TRBV20-1,TRBJ2-1,SARGLAGGLQF
TRBV5-1,TRBJ1-1,ASRFSDRYTEAF
TRBV7-9,TRBJ2-5,ASSRRSGTKLQETQY
TRBV5-1,TRBJ2-1,ASTGGTGAYNEQF